Shown below are 28 T cell receptor beta chains from a single sample sequenced in a study of blood T cell repertoires in COVID-19. Sequencing was performed with immunoSEQ multiplex PCR; in TCRdb, only in-frame clones are kept and a portion is missing. The profile shows around 55,000 clones, about 93% of them singletons. Material for sequencing was peripheral blood. The receptors originated from a human donor with active COVID-19. The donor label of this sample is uncertain.

The chain recombines TRBV10-3 with TRBJ2-7, with D maybe TRBD1 (6 bases). The CDR3 spans 15 residues. CDR1 is ENHRY and CDR2 is SYGVKD in the germline V gene. With 5 bases removed from V and 3 bases from J, the gap between germline ends came to 17 bases. The CDR3 DNA follows: TGTGCCATCAGTCAGGAGTCCGGGACAAACTACGAGCAGTACTTC. Translated, it gives CAISQESGTNYEQYF.

The chain combines TRBV15 with TRBJ1-1; 8 bases match TRBD1. CDR1 is LNHNV and CDR2 is YYDKDF in the germline V gene (reference sequence). J lost 3 bases, V lost 0 bases, and 3 bases had no gene match. CDR3 length: 15 amino acids. The CDR3 protein is CATSRDTTGDTEAFF. In DNA, the CDR3 is TGTGCCACCAGCAGAGACACGACAGGGGACACTGAAGCTTTCTTT.

The chain employs TRBV3-1 (or the pseudogene TRBV3-2) and TRBJ1-5; D might be TRBD1 (6 bases). CDR1 is LGHDT, CDR2 YNNKEL, per germline (reference sequence). The CDR3 consists of 14 residues. V was shortened by 5 bases and J by 3 bases, with 11 bases between the two germline ends. The CDR3 DNA follows: TGTGCCAGCAGCTTGGGACACCCCAATCAGCCCCAGCATTTT. It codes for CASSLGHPNQPQHF.

The CDR3 loop is CASRKDSTYQETQYF. CDR3 nucleotides: TGTGCCAGCAGAAAGGACAGTACTTACCAAGAGACCCAGTACTTC. The chain couples TRBV6-5 to TRBJ2-5; perhaps TRBD1 as D (6 bases). Germline lookup yields CDR1 MNHEY and CDR2 SVGAGI. V lost 6 bases to trimming and J lost 0 bases, with 14 bases between them. The CDR3 length is 15 residues.

The rearrangement links TRBV7-9 to TRBJ2-1; 7 bases fit TRBD2. Germline-derived CDR1 and CDR2 are SEHNR and FQNEAQ (reference sequence). This CDR3 comprises 17 residues. Trimming took 5 bases from V and 4 from J; bases not matched to a gene: 14. The CDR3 spells CASSGDRAGTGYNEQFF. CDR3 sequence (DNA): TGTGCCAGCAGCGGGGACCGAGCGGGAACTGGGTACAATGAGCAGTTCTTC. Drawing the rest from reference TRBV7-9 and TRBJ2-1, the complete variable domain is DTGVSQNPRHKITKRGQNVTFRCDPISEHNRLYWYRQTLGQGPEFLTYFQNEAQLEKSRLLSDRFSAERPKGSFSTLEIQRTEQGDSAMYLCASSGDRAGTGYNEQFFGPGTRLTVL.

The V gene is TRBV5-6, the J gene TRBJ2-7; 9 nucleotides match TRBD2. V was pared by 0 bases and J by 2 bases, with 3 bases of the junction left unmatched. This CDR3 is built from 15 residues. Germline loops: CDR1 SGHDT, CDR2 YYEEEE. CDR3 nucleotides: TGTGCCAGCAGCTTGGCGCTAGCGGGGACCTACGAGCAGTACGTC. Its translation: CASSLALAGTYEQYV.

V gene TRBV3-1 (or the pseudogene TRBV3-2) combines with J gene TRBJ1-1; 8 bases align to TRBD1. The CDR3 spans 17 residues. Per germline, CDR1 LGHDT and CDR2 YNNKEL (reference sequence). Trimming removed 0 bases from V and 8 bases from J; junction bases left unmatched: 14. CDR3 DNA sequence: TGTGCCAGCAGCCAAGATCAATACAGGGGGATGAACAGGGAAGCTTTCTTT. Encoded protein: CASSQDQYRGMNREAFF.

This rearrangement joins TRBV5-6 to TRBJ2-7, with TRBD2 identical over 11 bases. This CDR3 contains 14 residues. Germline V gene lookup returns CDR1 SGHDT and CDR2 YYEEEE. Trimming at V came to 4 bases and at J to 4 bases, leaving 4 bases not matched to a gene. The CDR3 loop is CASSPGLADYEQYF. The CDR3 DNA reads TGTGCCAGCAGCCCGGGACTAGCGGATTACGAGCAGTACTTC.

CDR3 in DNA: TGTGCCAGCAGTGAGGGCCCCTGGACAGGATATATCGAGCAGTACTTC. This codes for CASSEGPWTGYIEQYF. V usage is TRBV6-1 and J usage is TRBJ2-7, with 7 bases aligning to TRBD1. In germline, CDR1 is MNHNS, CDR2 SASEGT. The CDR3 sequence is 16 residues long. The J segment lost 6 bases and the V segment lost 3 bases, leaving 14 bases of the junction unmatched.

The gene calls are TRBV7-2 and TRBJ1-6; 11 bases match TRBD1. This CDR3 region has 16 residues. Germline V gene data show CDR1 as SGHTA and CDR2 as FQGNSA. After removal of 5 bases from V and 6 bases from J, the junction contained 6 bases not matched to a gene. The CDR3 DNA is TGTGCCAGCAGCGACGCAGGACAGGGGGCTAATTCACCCCTCCACTTT. Translating gives CASSDAGQGANSPLHF.

This clone showed up just a few times. The rearrangement links TRBV10-1 to TRBJ2-7; maybe TRBD1 (5 bases). Germline-derived CDR1 and CDR2 are WNHNN and SYGVQD (reference sequence). The V gene lost 4 bases and the J gene lost 5 bases, with 12 bases spanning the gap. There are 13 residues in the CDR3. Here the CDR3 DNA reads TGCGCCAGCAGTGCCCAGGGATGGAACGAGCAGTACTTC. Protein product: CASSAQGWNEQYF.

This clone was counted once. The chain joins TRBV7-9 to TRBJ2-5; 12 bases align to TRBD2. Losses at the gene ends were 3 bases for V and 5 bases for J; bases not matched to a gene: 7. The CDR3 loop spans 16 amino acids. The germline CDR1 and CDR2 sequences are SEHNR and FQNEAQ (reference sequence). The CDR3 reads CASSLASGGAMETQYF. As DNA, the CDR3 is TGTGCCAGCAGCTTGGCTAGCGGGGGGGCAATGGAGACCCAGTACTTC.

This chain joins TRBV18 and TRBJ1-4; D remains unclear. CDR1 and CDR2 (germline): KGHSH, LQKENI. V lost 6 bases and J lost 10, with 18 bases in between. CDR3 length equals 14 residues. As DNA, the CDR3 is TGTGCCAGCTCCCCTCCTGGGGAGGCGGGAAAACTGTTTTTT. It codes for CASSPPGEAGKLFF.

The rearrangement joins TRBV7-8 to TRBJ2-3; 10 nucleotides align to TRBD1. The CDR3 contains 15 residues. Germline CDR1 and CDR2: SGHVS and FQNEAQ. V trimming: 4 bases; J trimming: 4 bases; junction bases outside the gene matches: 5. DNA for the CDR3: TGTGCCAGCAGCTCTAACGGACAGGGGGCAGATACGCAGTATTTT. This codes for CASSSNGQGADTQYF.

This chain uses TRBV7-6 with TRBJ2-1; weak D call: TRBD2 (7 bases). The CDR3 spans 16 residues. Germline CDR1 and CDR2: SGHVS and FNYEAQ. V lost 5 bases and J 3 bases, leaving 17 bases between the germline ends. The CDR3 spells CASSPMGGLDYNEQFF. Here the CDR3 DNA reads TGTGCCAGCAGCCCTATGGGGGGGCTCGACTACAATGAGCAGTTCTTC.

The chain links TRBV5-4 to TRBJ2-1; 14 nucleotides match TRBD2. The junction had 2 bases not matched to a gene; V was cut back by 4 bases and J by 2 bases. The CDR3 consists of 16 residues. CDR1 and CDR2 (germline): SGHNT, YYREEE (reference sequence). For the CDR3, the DNA is TGTGCCAGCAGCATGGGACTAGCGGGAGCCTACAATGAGCAGTTCTTC. Amino acids: CASSMGLAGAYNEQFF.

The V and J genes are TRBV6-1 and TRBJ1-2; the D gene is possibly TRBD1 (5 bases). Per the germline V gene, CDR1 is MNHNS and CDR2 is SASEGT. Trimming pared 1 base from V and 5 bases from J, leaving 14 bases between. The CDR3 runs to 15 residues. In DNA, the CDR3 is TGTGCCAGCAGTGAAGGGGTGGCAGGGAGGTATGGCTACACCTTC. The encoded protein is CASSEGVAGRYGYTF.

This chain links TRBV7-9 with TRBJ1-1; no firm D call. Trimming cost V 4 bases and J 4 bases, with 22 bases left between them. Germline-derived CDR1 and CDR2 are SEHNR and FQNEAQ (reference sequence). The CDR3 is made up of 17 amino acids. The DNA for the CDR3 is TGTGCCAGCAGCTCTATGGTCCGGTCGGGTTTGGGCACTGAAGCTTTCTTT. Translated: CASSSMVRSGLGTEAFF.

The V gene is TRBV3-1 (or the pseudogene TRBV3-2), the J gene TRBJ1-2; D is unclear. Trimming removed 1 base from V and 3 bases from J, with 9 bases in between. Germline assignment: CDR1 LGHDT and CDR2 YNNKEL (reference sequence). The CDR3 loop spans 14 amino acids. CDR3 sequence (DNA): TGTGCCAGCAGCCAAGGGCAGGAATACTATGGCTACACCTTC. Translation: CASSQGQEYYGYTF.

The chain carries TRBV5-8 and TRBJ2-6; 7 positions match TRBD2. With 5 bases clipped from V and 2 bases from J, the junction kept 4 bases outside the gene matches. The V gene's germline CDR1 is SGHTS and CDR2 YDEGEE. CDR3 length: 15 residues. In DNA form, the CDR3 reads TGTGCCAGCAGACTGGGAGGGGCTGGGGCCAACGTCCTGACTTTC. It specifies CASRLGGAGANVLTF.

This sequence joins TRBV7-9 and TRBJ2-3; 14 nucleotides align to TRBD2. In germline, CDR1 is SEHNR, CDR2 FQNEAQ (reference sequence). The CDR3 is 15 residues long. Unmatched junction bases numbered 2, after V lost 4 bases and J lost 5 bases. CDR3 in amino acids: CASSSGLAGGDTQYF. As DNA, the CDR3 is TGTGCCAGCAGCTCCGGACTAGCGGGAGGAGATACGCAGTATTTT. The whole variable domain, filled in from reference TRBV7-9 and TRBJ2-3, reads DTGVSQNPRHKITKRGQNVTFRCDPISEHNRLYWYRQTLGQGPEFLTYFQNEAQLEKSRLLSDRFSAERPKGSFSTLEIQRTEQGDSAMYLCASSSGLAGGDTQYFGPGTRLTVL.

CDR3 nucleotides: TGTGCCAGCAGCTCTGTCCTAACAGGGTGGGTTGGGAAGACCCAGTACTTC. Protein: CASSSVLTGWVGKTQYF. The V and J genes are TRBV11-2 and TRBJ2-5; D is perhaps TRBD1 (6 bases). The CDR3 sequence is 17 residues long. Deletions cut 4 bases from V and 6 bases from J, with 24 bases between. Germline-derived CDR1 and CDR2 are SGHAT and FQNNGV.

The V call is TRBV18, the J call TRBJ1-2, with 9 bases matching TRBD1. The V gene's germline CDR1 is KGHSH and CDR2 LQKENI. J lost 2 bases, V lost 6 bases, and 7 bases had no gene match. The CDR3 extends over 15 amino acids. CDR3 loop: CASSPRTGANYGYTF. The CDR3 DNA sequence: TGTGCCAGCTCTCCTAGGACAGGGGCGAACTATGGCTACACCTTC.

The V and J genes are TRBV11-2 and TRBJ1-5, with a weak D call TRBD1 (6 bases). From germline, CDR1 is SGHAT and CDR2 FQNNGV. The CDR3 sequence is 14 residues long. With 3 bases removed from V and 6 bases from J, the gap between germline ends came to 12 bases. The CDR3 nucleotides are TGTGCCAGCAGCTTTGAGGGGGGGAGTCAGCCCCAGCATTTT. Translated, it gives CASSFEGGSQPQHF.

The chain uses TRBV6-5 and TRBJ1-2; 7 bases are a match to TRBD1. The CDR3 loop spans 15 amino acids. V was clipped by 0 bases and J by 4 bases; unmatched bases: 5. Germline V gene sequence: CDR1 MNHEY, CDR2 SVGAGI. CDR3 DNA: TGTGCCAGCAGTTACTCGACAGGGTCCAGCTATGGCTACACCTTC. This encodes CASSYSTGSSYGYTF.

V and J are TRBV6-4 and TRBJ2-1; maybe TRBD1 (5 bases). The CDR3 is made up of 15 amino acids. V gave up 3 bases and J gave up 0 bases, with 9 bases separating them. Germline assignment: CDR1 MRHNA and CDR2 SNTAGT. This CDR3 is CASSDRGSSYNEQFF. The CDR3 bases are TGTGCCAGCAGTGATAGGGGAAGCTCCTACAATGAGCAGTTCTTC.

This rearrangement joins TRBV5-6 to TRBJ2-1; no firm D call. This CDR3 comprises 15 residues. Between the trimmed V and J ends, which lost 4 bases and 6 bases, there was a span of 17 bases. CDR1 and CDR2 (germline): SGHDT, YYEEEE. The CDR3 sequence: CASSIRVLTINEQFF. In DNA, the CDR3 is TGTGCCAGCAGCATCCGGGTCTTAACCATCAATGAGCAGTTCTTC.

This sequence joins TRBV19 and TRBJ2-2; possibly TRBD1 for D (5 bases). The CDR3 extends over 16 amino acids. V lost 7 bases to trimming and J lost 7 bases, with 22 bases between them. The germline gives CDR1 LNHDA, CDR2 SQIVND (reference sequence). This CDR3 reads CASNGREVAVHGELFF. The CDR3 DNA sequence: TGTGCCAGTAACGGCAGGGAAGTTGCTGTTCACGGGGAGCTGTTTTTT.